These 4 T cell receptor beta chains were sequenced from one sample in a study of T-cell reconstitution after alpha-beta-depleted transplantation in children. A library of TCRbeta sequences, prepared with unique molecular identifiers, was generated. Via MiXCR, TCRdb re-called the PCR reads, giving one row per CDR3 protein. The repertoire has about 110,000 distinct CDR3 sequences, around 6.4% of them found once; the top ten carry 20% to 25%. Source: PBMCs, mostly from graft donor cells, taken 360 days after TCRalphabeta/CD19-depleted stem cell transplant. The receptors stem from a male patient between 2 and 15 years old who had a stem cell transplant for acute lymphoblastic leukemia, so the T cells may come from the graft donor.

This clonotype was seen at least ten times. DNA of the CDR3: TGTGCCAGCACCTTGATAGGGATGGGCCAGCCCCAGCATTTT. This sequence encodes CASTLIGMGQPQHF. The chain recombines TRBV11-2 with TRBJ1-5, with unresolved D. V shed 7 bases and J shed 7 bases, with 17 bases lying between them. CDR1 and CDR2 from the germline V gene are SGHAT and FQNNGV. The CDR3 length is 14 residues.

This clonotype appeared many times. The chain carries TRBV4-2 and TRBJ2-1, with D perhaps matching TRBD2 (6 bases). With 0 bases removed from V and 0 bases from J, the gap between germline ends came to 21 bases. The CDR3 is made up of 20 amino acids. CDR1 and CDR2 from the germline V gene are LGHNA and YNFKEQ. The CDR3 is CASSQDHDLAGPFSYNEQFF. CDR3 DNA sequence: TGTGCCAGCAGCCAAGACCATGACTTGGCGGGGCCATTCTCCTACAATGAGCAGTTCTTC.

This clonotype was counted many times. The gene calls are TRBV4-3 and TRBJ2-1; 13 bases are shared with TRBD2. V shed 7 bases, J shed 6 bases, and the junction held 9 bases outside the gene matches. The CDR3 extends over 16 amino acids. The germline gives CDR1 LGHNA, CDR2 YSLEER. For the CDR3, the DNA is TGCGCCAGCACCCCCCGGCGGACTAGCGGGGGCAATGAGCAGTTCTTC. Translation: CASTPRRTSGGNEQFF.

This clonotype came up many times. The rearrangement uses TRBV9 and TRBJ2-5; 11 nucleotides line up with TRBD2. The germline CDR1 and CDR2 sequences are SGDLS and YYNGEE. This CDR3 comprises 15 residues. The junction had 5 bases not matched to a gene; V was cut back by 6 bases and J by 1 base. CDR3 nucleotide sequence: TGTGCCAGCACCGGGACTAGCGGAGTCCAAGAGACCCAGTACTTC. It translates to CASTGTSGVQETQYF.